The clone carrying this TCR beta chain came up a few times. Its antigen is undetermined. The source of the sample is a study of cytomegalovirus exposure and HLA in healthy donors. 13 Jbeta primers and 60 Vbeta primers were used for the PCR. The data were produced by immunoSEQ multiplex PCR, yet TCRdb's version contains in-frame clones alone and is incomplete. The sample yields roughly 100,000 clones, 69% seen once. This CDR3 comprises 13 residues. Germline V gene lookup returns CDR1 SGHRS and CDR2 YFSETQ. V shed 9 bases and J 9 bases; nucleotides not matched to a gene: 11. Overall study results and limits: The later analysis indicated that the majority of CMV-associated TCR beta chains appeared HLA-restricted.

The rearrangement links TRBV5-1 to TRBJ2-1; 8 bases are a match to TRBD2. The source of this sequence is a young man in good health and CMV-seronegative. The sequenced sample consisted of PBMCs. CDR3 DNA sequence: TGCGCCACCTCCTTCGGGGGGGGAAGTGAGCAGTTCTTC. Protein sequence: CATSFGGGSEQFF.